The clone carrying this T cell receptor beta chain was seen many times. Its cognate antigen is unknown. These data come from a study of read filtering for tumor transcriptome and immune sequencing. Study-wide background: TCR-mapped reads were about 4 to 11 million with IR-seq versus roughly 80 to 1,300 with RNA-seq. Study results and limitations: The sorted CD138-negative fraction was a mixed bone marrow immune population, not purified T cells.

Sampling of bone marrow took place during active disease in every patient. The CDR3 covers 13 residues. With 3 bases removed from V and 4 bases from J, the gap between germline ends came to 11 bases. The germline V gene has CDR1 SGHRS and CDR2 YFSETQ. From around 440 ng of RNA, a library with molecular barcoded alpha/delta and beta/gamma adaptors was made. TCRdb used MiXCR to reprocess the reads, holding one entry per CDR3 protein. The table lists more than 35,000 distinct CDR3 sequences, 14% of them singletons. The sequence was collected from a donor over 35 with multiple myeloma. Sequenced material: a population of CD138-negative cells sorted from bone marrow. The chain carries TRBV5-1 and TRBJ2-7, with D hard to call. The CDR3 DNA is TGCGCCAGCAGCTACGGAACCATATACGAGCAGTACTTC. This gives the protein CASSYGTIYEQYF.